The T cell receptor (beta chain) described here comes from a study of blood T cells in healthy people across ages. Per the germline V gene, CDR1 is SGHRS and CDR2 is YFSETQ. The CDR3 contains 13 residues. The ends lost 7 bases at V and 11 bases at J; junction bases unmatched: 14. Study findings and constraints: Per-million-T-cell TCR beta diversity fell roughly linearly with age.

A sample-barcoded 5' primer and a J-beta primer mix were used in a second PCR of about 7 to 12 cycles. TCRdb fed the 5' RACE reads into MiXCR, producing one record per CDR3 protein. The sample shows nearly 1 million distinct CDR3 sequences, roughly 51% of them seen only once. This clonotype came up many times. No antigen is known for it. The sequencing input was blood. The genes are TRBV5-1 and TRBJ1-1; 7 nucleotides match TRBD1. This receptor was taken from a woman between 55 and 75 years old in good health. DNA of the CDR3: TGCGCCAGCTCATCAGGACAGGATGGCCAGGCTTTCTTT. Its protein is CASSSGQDGQAFF.